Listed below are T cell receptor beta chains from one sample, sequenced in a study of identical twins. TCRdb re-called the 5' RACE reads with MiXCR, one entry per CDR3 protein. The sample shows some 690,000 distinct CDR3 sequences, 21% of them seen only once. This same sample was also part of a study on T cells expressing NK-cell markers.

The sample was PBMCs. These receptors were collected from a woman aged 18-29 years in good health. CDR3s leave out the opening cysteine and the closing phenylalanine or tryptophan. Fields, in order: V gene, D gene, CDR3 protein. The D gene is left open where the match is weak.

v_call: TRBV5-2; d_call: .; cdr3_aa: ASSPGDFCTEAF
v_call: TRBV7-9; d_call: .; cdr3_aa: ASSSPSETQY
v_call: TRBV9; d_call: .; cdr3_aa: ASSPGLAAWSYNEQF
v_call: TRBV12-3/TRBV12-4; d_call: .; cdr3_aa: ASSPPDYEQY
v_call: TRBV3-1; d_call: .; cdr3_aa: ASSHDRNNYGYT
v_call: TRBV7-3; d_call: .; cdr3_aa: ASSLIRLSSGNTIY
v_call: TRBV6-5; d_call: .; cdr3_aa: ASSSISGTRGGYT
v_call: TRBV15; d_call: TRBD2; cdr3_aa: ATSRTGTSGTEQY
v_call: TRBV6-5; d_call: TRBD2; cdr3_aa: ASSYSGRAGDEQF
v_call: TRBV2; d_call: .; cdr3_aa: ASNSRVRSYEQY
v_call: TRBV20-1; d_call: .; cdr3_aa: STRSRSSSYNEQF
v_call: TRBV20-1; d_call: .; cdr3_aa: SAQSRMSKETQY
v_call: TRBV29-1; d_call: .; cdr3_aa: SVISERSPLYAF
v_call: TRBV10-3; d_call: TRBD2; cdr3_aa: AISDRLAGGPNYNEQF
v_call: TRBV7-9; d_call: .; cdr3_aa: ASSFENWADTQY
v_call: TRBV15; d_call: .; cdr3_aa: ATSREIPTQPLLGEQY
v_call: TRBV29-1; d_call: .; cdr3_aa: SVARAPSSYNEQF
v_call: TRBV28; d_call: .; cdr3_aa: ASSPPGGSYEQY
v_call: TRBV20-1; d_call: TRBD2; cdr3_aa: SARPSTSGFTDTQY
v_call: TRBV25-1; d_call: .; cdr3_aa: ASSGLGRPGTSLPYGYT
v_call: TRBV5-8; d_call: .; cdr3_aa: ASSFRPSNEKLF
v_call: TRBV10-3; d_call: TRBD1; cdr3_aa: AIRGTDIPYGYT
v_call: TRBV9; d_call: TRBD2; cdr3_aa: ASSAYTSGGTYNEQF